This TCR beta chain was observed in a study of early T cells in non-severe SARS-CoV-2 infection. Across the whole study: Sequenced material consisted of bulk RNA (from unsorted whole blood), and chains were unpaired. The study's findings and limits: Database matching using VDJdb favored anti-spike CD8 responses, with private and CD4 specificities left missing.

cDNA molecules, individually, were tagged with unique molecular identifiers. One entry per CDR3 protein results from TCRdb running MiXCR on the 5' RACE reads. The table has about 52,000 distinct CDR3 sequences, approximately 6.2% seen once. The CDR3 is 14 residues long. Germline CDR1 is SQVTM and CDR2 is ANQGSEA. The J segment lost 2 bases and the V segment lost 4 bases, leaving 7 bases of the junction unmatched. This clonotype occurred a few times. Its target is unknown. The clonotype originates from an adult who was a healthcare worker with PCR-confirmed SARS-CoV-2 infection or an uninfected control (not recorded which). The specimen sequenced was whole blood. The chain is built from TRBV29-1 and TRBJ2-7; 8 nucleotides align to TRBD2. The CDR3 region is CSVVRGGFPYEQYF. CDR3 bases: TGCAGCGTTGTCCGGGGGGGTTTCCCCTACGAGCAGTACTTC.